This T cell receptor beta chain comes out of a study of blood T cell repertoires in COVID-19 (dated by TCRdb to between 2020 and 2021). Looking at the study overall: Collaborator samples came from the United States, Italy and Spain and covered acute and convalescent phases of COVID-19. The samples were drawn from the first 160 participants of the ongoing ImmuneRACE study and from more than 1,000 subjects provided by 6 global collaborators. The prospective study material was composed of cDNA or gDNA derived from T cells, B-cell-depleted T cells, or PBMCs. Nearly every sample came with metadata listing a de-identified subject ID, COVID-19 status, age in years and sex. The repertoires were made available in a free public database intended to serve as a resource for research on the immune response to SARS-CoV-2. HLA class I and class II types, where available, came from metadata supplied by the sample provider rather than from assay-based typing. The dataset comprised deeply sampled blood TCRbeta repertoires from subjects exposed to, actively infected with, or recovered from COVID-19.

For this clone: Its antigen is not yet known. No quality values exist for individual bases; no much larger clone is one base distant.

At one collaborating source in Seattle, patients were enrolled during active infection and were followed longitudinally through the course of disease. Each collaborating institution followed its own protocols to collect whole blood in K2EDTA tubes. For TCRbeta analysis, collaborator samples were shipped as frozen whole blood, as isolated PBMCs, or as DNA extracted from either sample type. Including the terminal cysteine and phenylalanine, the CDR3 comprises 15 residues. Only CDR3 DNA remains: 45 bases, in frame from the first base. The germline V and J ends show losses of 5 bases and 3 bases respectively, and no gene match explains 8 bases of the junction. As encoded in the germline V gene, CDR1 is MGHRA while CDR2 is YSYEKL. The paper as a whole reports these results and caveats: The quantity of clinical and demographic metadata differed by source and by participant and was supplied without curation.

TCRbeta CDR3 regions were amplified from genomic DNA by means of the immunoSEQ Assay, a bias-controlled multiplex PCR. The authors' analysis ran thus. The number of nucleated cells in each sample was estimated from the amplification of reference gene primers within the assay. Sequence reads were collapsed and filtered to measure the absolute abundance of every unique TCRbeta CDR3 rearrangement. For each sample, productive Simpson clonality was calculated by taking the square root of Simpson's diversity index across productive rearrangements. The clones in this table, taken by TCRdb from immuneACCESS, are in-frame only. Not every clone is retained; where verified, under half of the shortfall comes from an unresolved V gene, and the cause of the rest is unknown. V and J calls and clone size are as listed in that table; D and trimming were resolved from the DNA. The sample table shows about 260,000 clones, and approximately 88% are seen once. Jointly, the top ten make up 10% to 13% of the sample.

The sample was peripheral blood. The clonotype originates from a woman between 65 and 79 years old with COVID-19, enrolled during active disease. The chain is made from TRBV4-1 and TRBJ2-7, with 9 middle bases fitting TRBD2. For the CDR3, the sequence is CASSVVGLADYEQYF. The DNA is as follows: TGCGCCAGCAGCGTTGTGGGACTAGCAGACTACGAGCAGTACTTC.